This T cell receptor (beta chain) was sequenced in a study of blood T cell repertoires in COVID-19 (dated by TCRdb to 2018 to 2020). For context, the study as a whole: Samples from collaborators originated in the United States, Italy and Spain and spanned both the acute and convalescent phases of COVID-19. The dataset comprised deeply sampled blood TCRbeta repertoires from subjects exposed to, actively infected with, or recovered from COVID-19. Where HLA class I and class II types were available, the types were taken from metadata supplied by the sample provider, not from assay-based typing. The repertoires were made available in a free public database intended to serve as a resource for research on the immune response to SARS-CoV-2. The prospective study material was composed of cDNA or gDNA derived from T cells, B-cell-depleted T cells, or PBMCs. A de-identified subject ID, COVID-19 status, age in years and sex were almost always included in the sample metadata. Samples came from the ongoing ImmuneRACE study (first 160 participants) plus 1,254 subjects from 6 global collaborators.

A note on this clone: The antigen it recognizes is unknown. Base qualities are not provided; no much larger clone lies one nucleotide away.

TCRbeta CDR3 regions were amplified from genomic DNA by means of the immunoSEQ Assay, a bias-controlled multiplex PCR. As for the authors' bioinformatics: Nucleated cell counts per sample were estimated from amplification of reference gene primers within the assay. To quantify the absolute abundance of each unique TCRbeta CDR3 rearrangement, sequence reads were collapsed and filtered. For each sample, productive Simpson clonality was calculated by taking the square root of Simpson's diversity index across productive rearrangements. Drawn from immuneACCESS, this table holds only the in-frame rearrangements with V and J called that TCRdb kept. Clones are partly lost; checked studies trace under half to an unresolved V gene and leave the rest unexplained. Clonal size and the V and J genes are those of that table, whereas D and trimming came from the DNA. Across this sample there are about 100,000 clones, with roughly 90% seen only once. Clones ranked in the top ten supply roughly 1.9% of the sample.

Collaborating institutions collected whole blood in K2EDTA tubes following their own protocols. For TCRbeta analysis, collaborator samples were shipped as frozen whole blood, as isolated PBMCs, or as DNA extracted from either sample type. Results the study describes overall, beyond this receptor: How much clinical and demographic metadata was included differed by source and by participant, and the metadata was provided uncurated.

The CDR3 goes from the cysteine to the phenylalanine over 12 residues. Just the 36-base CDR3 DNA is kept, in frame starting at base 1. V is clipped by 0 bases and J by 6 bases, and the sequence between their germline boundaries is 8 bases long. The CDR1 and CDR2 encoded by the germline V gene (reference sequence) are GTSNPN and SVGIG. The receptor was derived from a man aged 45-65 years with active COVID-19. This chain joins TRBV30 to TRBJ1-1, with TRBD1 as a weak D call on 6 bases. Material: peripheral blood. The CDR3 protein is CAWSVQGAEAFF. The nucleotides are TGTGCCTGGAGTGTACAGGGAGCTGAAGCTTTCTTT.